The 29 T cell receptor beta chains below were found in one sample sequenced in a study of T-cell reconstitution after alpha-beta-depleted transplantation in children. TCRbeta library preparation incorporated unique molecular identifiers. TCRdb re-called the PCR reads with MiXCR, one entry per CDR3 protein. The profile shows a few hundred thousand distinct CDR3 sequences, under 20% of them singletons. Sample: PBMCs, mostly from graft donor cells, taken 360 days after TCRalphabeta/CD19-depleted stem cell transplant. These TCRs come from a boy younger than two who had a stem cell transplant for Wiskott-Aldrich syndrome, so the T cells may come from the graft donor.

This clonotype was detected many times. The V gene is TRBV10-2, the J gene TRBJ1-2; D is unresolved. The length of the CDR3 is 12 residues. V lost 6 bases and J 4 bases, leaving 9 bases between the germline ends. The germline V gene has CDR1 WSHSY and CDR2 SAAADI. The CDR3 region is CASSDGIYGYTF. The CDR3 DNA is TGCGCCAGCAGCGACGGAATCTATGGCTACACCTTC.

There are a few counts of this clonotype. V is TRBV3-1 and J is TRBJ2-5; D perhaps matches TRBD1 (5 bases). V dropped 6 bases and J dropped 2 bases, with 16 bases sitting between them. This CDR3 is 15 amino acids long. CDR1 is LGHDT, CDR2 YNNKEL, per germline (reference sequence). This CDR3 is CASRPLWTIQETQYF. CDR3 nucleotides: TGTGCCAGCAGACCACTCTGGACAATTCAAGAGACCCAGTACTTC.

The V and J genes are TRBV28 and TRBJ2-1; 15 nucleotides align to TRBD2. The CDR3 runs to 16 residues. From germline, CDR1 is MDHEN and CDR2 SYDVKM. The trim removed 9 bases at V and 7 bases at J, leaving 10 bases unmatched. CDR3 protein: CARTRGTSGRRNEQFF. CDR3 bases: TGTGCCAGGACCCGCGGGACTAGCGGGAGGAGGAATGAGCAGTTCTTC.

This clonotype was observed a handful of times. The chain recombines TRBV5-1 with TRBJ1-1, with a weak D call TRBD1 (6 bases). Trimming took 5 bases from V and 1 from J, leaving 21 bases between them. CDR1 and CDR2 (germline): SGHRS, YFSETQ. The CDR3 is 17 residues long. The CDR3 loop is CASRTDTRGGGNTEAFF. CDR3 DNA sequence: TGCGCCAGCAGGACCGATACCAGGGGCGGAGGGAACACTGAAGCTTTCTTT. The complete variable domain, with remaining parts taken from reference TRBV5-1 and TRBJ1-1, reads KAGVTQTPRYLIKTRGQQVTLSCSPISGHRSVSWYQQTPGQGLQFLFEYFSETQRNKGNFPGRFSGRQFSNSRSEMNVSTLELGDSALYLCASRTDTRGGGNTEAFFGQGTRLTVV.

In nucleotides, the CDR3 is TGCAGCGTTGAGGGCAGGGTGGGCACTGAAGCTTTCTTT. It translates to CSVEGRVGTEAFF. V is TRBV29-1 and J is TRBJ1-1; the D gene is possibly TRBD1 (5 bases). Trimming removed 3 bases from V and 4 bases from J, with 12 bases in between. Germline V CDR1 and CDR2: SQVTM, ANQGSEA. The CDR3 is 13 residues long.

In this sample, this clonotype turned up a few times. A junction end diverges from the germline sequence, so it may reflect a read error. This chain uses TRBV24-1 with TRBJ2-1; 9 positions agree with TRBD1. The germline V gene encodes CDR1 KGHDR and CDR2 SFDVKD. The CDR3 covers 13 residues. The CDR3 loop is CATSAPGQGPYLF. CDR3 nucleotide sequence: TGTGCCACCAGTGCCCCGGGACAGGGCCCCTATTTATTC.

This chain uses TRBV6-2 or TRBV6-3 with TRBJ2-2; tentative D call: TRBD1 (7 bases). This CDR3 region has 15 residues. Trimming shortened V by 7 bases and J by 5 bases, and 17 bases separated the two germline ends. Germline V gene data show CDR1 as MNHEY and CDR2 as SVGEGT. The CDR3 reads CASKPGRGETGELFF. CDR3 coding DNA: TGTGCCAGCAAACCCGGCAGGGGGGAGACCGGGGAGCTGTTTTTT.

This chain connects TRBV20-1 to TRBJ2-2; 8 bases agree with TRBD1. V lost 5 bases, J lost 8 bases, and 7 bases stayed unmatched. Germline V gene data show CDR1 as DFQATT and CDR2 as SNEGSKA (reference sequence). This CDR3 contains 13 residues. The chain's CDR3 is CSASQGAGGELFF. In DNA, the CDR3 is TGCAGTGCTTCGCAGGGGGCCGGGGGGGAGCTGTTTTTT.

The V call is TRBV7-2, the J call TRBJ2-7, with D possibly TRBD2 on 5 matching bases. Trimming stripped 2 bases from V and 6 bases from J, with 14 bases between. The CDR3 has 14 residues. CDR1 and CDR2 from the germline V gene are SGHTA and FQGNSA. Here the CDR3 reads CASSLTGLSVEQYF. The CDR3 nucleotides are TGTGCCAGCAGCTTAACCGGACTCTCCGTCGAGCAGTACTTC. Full variable domain (outside the CDR3, taken from reference TRBV7-2 and TRBJ2-7): GAGVSQSPSNKVTEKGKDVELRCDPISGHTALYWYRQSLGQGLEFLIYFQGNSAPDKSGLPSDRFSAERTGGSVSTLTIQRTQQEDSAVYLCASSLTGLSVEQYFGPGTRLTVT.

The chain links TRBV14 to TRBJ2-5, with 11 bases aligning to TRBD2. This CDR3 region has 14 residues. Unmatched junction bases numbered 5, after V lost 4 bases and J lost 7 bases. The germline CDR1 and CDR2 sequences are SGHDN and FVKESK. CDR3 amino acids: CASSRSGRGATQYF. CDR3 nucleotide sequence: TGTGCCAGCAGCCGTAGCGGGAGGGGTGCGACCCAGTACTTC.

The chain uses TRBV20-1 and TRBJ2-2; TRBD2 agrees at 8 bases. Losses at the gene ends were 6 bases for V and 6 bases for J; bases not matched to a gene: 9. This CDR3 region has 14 residues. Germline assignment: CDR1 DFQATT and CDR2 SNEGSKA (reference sequence). CDR3 protein: CSASRSGVPGELFF. CDR3 DNA: TGCAGTGCCTCCCGTAGCGGGGTCCCCGGGGAGCTGTTTTTT.

The chain has TRBV11-2 and TRBJ2-2; the match to TRBD1 covers 8 bases. Germline lookup yields CDR1 SGHAT and CDR2 FQNNGV. The CDR3 spans 15 residues. Losses at the gene ends were 6 bases for V and 1 base for J; bases not matched to a gene: 4. CDR3 protein: CASRNTGGNTGELFF. The CDR3 bases are TGTGCCAGCAGGAATACAGGGGGGAACACCGGGGAGCTGTTTTTT. Full variable domain (outside the CDR3, taken from reference TRBV11-2 and TRBJ2-2): EAGVAQSPRYKIIEKRQSVAFWCNPISGHATLYWYQQILGQGPKLLIQFQNNGVVDDSQLPKDRFSAERLKGVDSTLKIQPAKLEDSAVYLCASRNTGGNTGELFFGEGSRLTVL.

There are a few counts of this clonotype. The V and J genes are TRBV18 and TRBJ2-5, with TRBD1 as a possible D gene (5 bases). Trimming took off 2 bases at V and 4 bases at J, with 11 bases between the two ends. CDR1 is KGHSH and CDR2 is LQKENI in the germline V gene. The CDR3 runs to 14 residues. The CDR3 sequence: CASSPNRQTETQYF. For the CDR3, the DNA is TGTGCCAGCTCACCAAATAGACAGACAGAGACCCAGTACTTC.

This clonotype has more than one count but fewer than ten. The chain is built from TRBV4-3 and TRBJ1-6; D is unresolved. The CDR3 covers 15 residues. V dropped 3 bases and J dropped 9 bases, with 15 bases sitting between them. CDR1 and CDR2 from the germline V gene are LGHNA and YSLEER. CDR3 in DNA: TGCGCCAGCAGCCAGGATCCGGTCGGAGGTTCACCCCTCCACTTT. Its protein is CASSQDPVGGSPLHF.

There are many counts of this clonotype. V usage is TRBV6-1 and J usage is TRBJ2-2; D unresolved. The CDR3 sequence is 13 residues long. The V end lost 7 bases, the J end lost 4 bases, and 10 bases lay between the germline ends. Per the germline V gene, CDR1 is MNHNS and CDR2 is SASEGT. CDR3 sequence: CASKSSPTGELFF. CDR3 coding DNA: TGTGCCAGCAAATCGTCGCCCACCGGGGAGCTGTTTTTT.

Only a few counts were recorded for this clonotype. This rearrangement joins TRBV7-2 to TRBJ2-1, with 10 bases lining up with TRBD2. The CDR3 runs 14 residues. Germline V gene lookup returns CDR1 SGHTA and CDR2 FQGNSA. V lost 2 bases to trimming and J lost 10 bases; unmatched junction nucleotides: 5. The CDR3 sequence is CASSLKAGGTEQFF. The DNA for the CDR3 is TGTGCCAGCAGCTTAAAAGCGGGAGGGACCGAGCAGTTCTTC.

The V and J genes are TRBV11-2 and TRBJ1-6; no definite D call. The CDR3 runs 14 residues. The V end lost 0 bases, the J end lost 10 bases, and 10 bases lay between the germline ends. The germline V gene encodes CDR1 SGHAT and CDR2 FQNNGV. The CDR3, as DNA: TGTGCCAGCAGCTTAGAGGCCAGAAAATCACCCCTCCACTTT. Protein: CASSLEARKSPLHF. Together with reference TRBV11-2 and TRBJ1-6, the CDR3 gives the full variable domain: EAGVAQSPRYKIIEKRQSVAFWCNPISGHATLYWYQQILGQGPKLLIQFQNNGVVDDSQLPKDRFSAERLKGVDSTLKIQPAKLEDSAVYLCASSLEARKSPLHFGNGTRLTVT.

The sample holds one count of this clonotype. This chain connects TRBV12-3 or TRBV12-4 to TRBJ2-3; 9 bases agree with TRBD2. The CDR3 has 17 amino acids. V shed 5 bases and J 1 base; nucleotides not matched to a gene: 10. CDR3 region: CASSPRESGRRTDTQYF. CDR3 bases: TGTGCCAGCAGTCCCCGGGAGAGCGGGAGGCGCACAGATACGCAGTATTTT.

V and J are TRBV29-1 and TRBJ2-1, with 9 bases that match TRBD1. This CDR3 comprises 14 residues. The germline V gene has CDR1 SQVTM and CDR2 ANQGSEA. Trimming cost V 2 bases and J 7 bases; bases outside gene matches: 6. The CDR3 DNA sequence: TGCAGCGTTGAACGGGACAGGGACTCAAATGAGCAGTTCTTC. Protein: CSVERDRDSNEQFF.

The sample holds a few counts of this clonotype. The CDR3 protein is CASRIRHYYNEQFF. In DNA, the CDR3 is TGTGCCAGCCGGATCCGGCACTATTACAATGAGCAGTTCTTC. This chain uses TRBV18 with TRBJ2-1; no firm D call. Trimming stripped 8 bases from V and 4 bases from J, with 15 bases between. The length of the CDR3 is 14 residues. Germline loops: CDR1 KGHSH, CDR2 LQKENI.

V and J are TRBV28 and TRBJ1-5; 7 nucleotides align to TRBD1. Germline trimming cut 1 base from V and 5 bases from J; bases unmatched to any gene: 8. This CDR3 has 16 amino acids. Germline V gene data show CDR1 as MDHEN and CDR2 as SYDVKM. The CDR3 here is CASSLSFGQVDQPQHF. DNA for the CDR3: TGTGCCAGCAGTTTATCCTTCGGACAGGTAGATCAGCCCCAGCATTTT.

This sequence joins TRBV24-1 and TRBJ2-7, with D possibly being TRBD2 (6 bases). Trimming pared 4 bases from V and 6 bases from J, leaving 18 bases between. CDR1 KGHDR and CDR2 SFDVKD come from the germline V gene. This CDR3 region has 15 residues. The CDR3 DNA reads TGTGCCACCAGTGACTCCGGGGGACCTCTACGCGAGCAGTACTTC. Protein sequence: CATSDSGGPLREQYF.

The V call is TRBV30, the J call TRBJ2-1, with D uncertain. The CDR3 has 15 residues. V gave up 3 bases and J gave up 8 bases, with 20 bases separating them. The V gene's germline CDR1 is GTSNPN and CDR2 SVGIG (reference sequence). The CDR3 bases are TGTGCCTGGAGGCTAGGGTCTTTCTCGGCCGATGAGCAGTTCTTC. It yields the protein CAWRLGSFSADEQFF.

The chain combines TRBV10-2 with TRBJ2-3; D is unclear. The ends were cut back, 7 bases at V and 0 bases at J, with 14 bases in the middle. The V gene's germline CDR1 is WSHSY and CDR2 SAAADI. This CDR3 has 15 residues. The CDR3 sequence is CASTHGGHSTDTQYF. CDR3 nucleotide sequence: TGCGCCAGCACTCACGGCGGCCATAGCACAGATACGCAGTATTTT.

This chain links TRBV29-1 with TRBJ2-1; the D gene could be TRBD1 or TRBD2 (5 bases each). The CDR3 runs to 14 residues. CDR1 is SQVTM, CDR2 ANQGSEA, per germline. V shed 7 bases and J shed 5 bases, with 18 bases lying between them. The CDR3 coding sequence is TGCAGCGCTTGGGGCAGTTGGAGGAACAATGAGCAGTTCTTC. This codes for CSAWGSWRNNEQFF.

This sequence joins TRBV29-1 and TRBJ2-1; TRBD2 might be the D (5 bases). CDR3 length equals 14 residues. V dropped 4 bases and J dropped 6 bases, with 16 bases sitting between them. Looked up from germline, CDR1 is SQVTM and CDR2 is ANQGSEA. The CDR3 reads CSVGRAGPGNEQFF. In nucleotides, the CDR3 is TGCAGCGTTGGGCGGGCGGGTCCCGGCAATGAGCAGTTCTTC.

This clonotype was seen a few times. This chain connects TRBV19 to TRBJ2-7, with TRBD1 matching 8 bases. The CDR3 is made up of 16 amino acids. Per germline, CDR1 LNHDA and CDR2 SQIVND (reference sequence). Trimming cost V 5 bases and J 4 bases; bases outside gene matches: 13. This CDR3 reads CASSPDRGQGAYEQYF. CDR3 nucleotides: TGTGCCAGTAGTCCGGACCGTGGGCAGGGGGCTTACGAGCAGTACTTC.

This sequence joins TRBV15 and TRBJ2-7; D uncertain. V lost 5 bases and J 4 bases, leaving 9 bases between the germline ends. Germline V gene lookup returns CDR1 LNHNV and CDR2 YYDKDF (reference sequence). The CDR3 length is 12 residues. CDR3 coding DNA: TGTGCCACCAGCCCGTTAGGATACGAGCAGTACTTC. Encoded protein: CATSPLGYEQYF.

The chain is built from TRBV29-1 and TRBJ1-1; D gene unclear. V gave up 3 bases and J gave up 0 bases, with 8 bases separating them. The V gene's germline CDR1 is SQVTM and CDR2 ANQGSEA. This CDR3 contains 13 residues. CDR3 loop: CSVDGPMNTEAFF. CDR3 bases: TGCAGCGTTGACGGGCCCATGAACACTGAAGCTTTCTTT. The full variable domain, its missing parts supplied by reference TRBV29-1 and TRBJ1-1, is SAVISQKPSRDICQRGTSLTIQCQVDSQVTMMFWYRQQPGQSLTLIATANQGSEATYESGFVIDKFPISRPNLTFSTLTVSNMSPEDSSIYLCSVDGPMNTEAFFGQGTRLTVV.